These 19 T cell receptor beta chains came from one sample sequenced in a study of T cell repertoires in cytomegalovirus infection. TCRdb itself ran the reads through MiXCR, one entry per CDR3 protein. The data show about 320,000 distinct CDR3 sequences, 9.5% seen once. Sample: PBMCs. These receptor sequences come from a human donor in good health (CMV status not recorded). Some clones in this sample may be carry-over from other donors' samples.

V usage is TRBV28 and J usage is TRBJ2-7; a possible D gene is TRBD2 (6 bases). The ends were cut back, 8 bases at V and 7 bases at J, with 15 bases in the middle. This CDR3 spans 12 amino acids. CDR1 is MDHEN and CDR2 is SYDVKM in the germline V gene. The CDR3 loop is CASVTGVGEQYF. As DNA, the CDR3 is TGTGCCAGCGTGACGGGAGTCGGAGAGCAGTACTTC.

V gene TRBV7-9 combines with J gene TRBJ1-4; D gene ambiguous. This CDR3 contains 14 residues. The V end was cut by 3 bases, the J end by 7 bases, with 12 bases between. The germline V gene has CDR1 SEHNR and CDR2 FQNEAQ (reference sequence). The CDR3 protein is CASSFHRVSEKLFF. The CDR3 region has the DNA TGTGCCAGCAGCTTCCACCGGGTCTCTGAAAAACTGTTTTTT.

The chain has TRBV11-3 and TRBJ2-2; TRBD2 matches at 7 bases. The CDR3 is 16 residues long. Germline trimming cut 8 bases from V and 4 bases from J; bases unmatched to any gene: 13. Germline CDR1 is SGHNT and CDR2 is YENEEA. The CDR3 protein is CASREMAGESTGELFF. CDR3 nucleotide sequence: TGTGCCAGCCGTGAGATGGCGGGAGAGAGCACCGGGGAGCTGTTTTTT.

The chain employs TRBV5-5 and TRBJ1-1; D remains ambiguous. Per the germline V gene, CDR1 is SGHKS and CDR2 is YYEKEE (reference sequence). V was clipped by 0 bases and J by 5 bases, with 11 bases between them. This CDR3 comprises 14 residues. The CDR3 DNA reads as TGTGCCAGCAGCTTGGTCAGCCTGCTGACTGAAGCTTTCTTT. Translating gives CASSLVSLLTEAFF.

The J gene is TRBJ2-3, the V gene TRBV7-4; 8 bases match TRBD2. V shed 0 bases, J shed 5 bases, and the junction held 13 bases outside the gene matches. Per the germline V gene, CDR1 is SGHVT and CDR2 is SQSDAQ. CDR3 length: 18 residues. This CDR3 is CASSLAPGGPYSKDTQYF. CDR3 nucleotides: TGTGCCAGCAGCTTAGCACCGGGGGGGCCCTACAGTAAAGATACGCAGTATTTT.

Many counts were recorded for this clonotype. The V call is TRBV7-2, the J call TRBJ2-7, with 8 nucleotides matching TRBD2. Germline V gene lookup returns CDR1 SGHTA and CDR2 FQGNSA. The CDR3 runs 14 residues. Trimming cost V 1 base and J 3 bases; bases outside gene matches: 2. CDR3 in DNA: TGTGCCAGCAGCTTAGGGGGGACTAGCTACGAGCAGTACTTC. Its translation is CASSLGGTSYEQYF.

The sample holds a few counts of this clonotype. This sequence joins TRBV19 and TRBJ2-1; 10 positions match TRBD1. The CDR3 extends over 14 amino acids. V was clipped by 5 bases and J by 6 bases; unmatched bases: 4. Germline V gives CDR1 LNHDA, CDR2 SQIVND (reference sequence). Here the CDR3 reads CASSLGQGSNEQFF. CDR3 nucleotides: TGTGCCAGTAGTTTGGGACAGGGGTCCAATGAGCAGTTCTTC.

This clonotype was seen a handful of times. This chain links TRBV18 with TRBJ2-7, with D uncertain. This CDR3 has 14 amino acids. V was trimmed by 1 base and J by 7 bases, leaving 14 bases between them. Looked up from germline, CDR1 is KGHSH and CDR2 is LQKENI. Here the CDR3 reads CASSPLSPTEEQYF. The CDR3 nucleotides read TGTGCCAGCTCACCACTGTCCCCAACGGAGGAGCAGTACTTC.

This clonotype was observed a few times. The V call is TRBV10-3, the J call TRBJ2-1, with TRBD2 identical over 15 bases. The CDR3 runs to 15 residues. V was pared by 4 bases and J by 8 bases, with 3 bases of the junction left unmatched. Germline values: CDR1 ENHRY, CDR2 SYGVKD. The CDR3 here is CAISGRTSGGDEQFF. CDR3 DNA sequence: TGTGCCATCAGTGGACGGACTAGCGGGGGGGATGAGCAGTTCTTC.

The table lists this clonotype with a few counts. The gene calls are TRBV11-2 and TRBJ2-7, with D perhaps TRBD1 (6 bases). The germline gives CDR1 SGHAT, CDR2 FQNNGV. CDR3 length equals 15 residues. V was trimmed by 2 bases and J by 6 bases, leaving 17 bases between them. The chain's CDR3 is CASSLSDSLKAEQYF. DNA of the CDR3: TGTGCCAGCAGCTTATCGGACAGCCTAAAGGCCGAGCAGTACTTC.

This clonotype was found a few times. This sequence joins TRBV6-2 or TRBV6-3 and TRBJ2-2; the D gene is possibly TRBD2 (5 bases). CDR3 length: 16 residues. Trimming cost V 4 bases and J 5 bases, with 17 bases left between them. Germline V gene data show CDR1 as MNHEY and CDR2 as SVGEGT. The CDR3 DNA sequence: TGTGCCAGCAGTTCAGGTGGGAGTGGATGGACCGGGGAGCTGTTTTTT. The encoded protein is CASSSGGSGWTGELFF.

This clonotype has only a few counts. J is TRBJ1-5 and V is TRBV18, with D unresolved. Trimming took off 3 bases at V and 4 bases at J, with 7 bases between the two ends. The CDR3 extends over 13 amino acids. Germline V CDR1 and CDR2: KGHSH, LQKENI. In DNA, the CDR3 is TGTGCCAGCTCACCTCAGGAGAATCAGCCCCAGCATTTT. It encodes CASSPQENQPQHF.

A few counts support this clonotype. As DNA, the CDR3 is TGCAGTGCCGCATCAGGTTCCCTAGACGGTGAAGCTTTCTTT. This encodes CSAASGSLDGEAFF. The chain carries TRBV20-1 and TRBJ1-1, with unresolved D. This CDR3 has 14 residues. Germline CDR1 and CDR2: DFQATT and SNEGSKA (reference sequence). The V gene lost 6 bases and the J gene lost 7 bases, with 21 bases spanning the gap.

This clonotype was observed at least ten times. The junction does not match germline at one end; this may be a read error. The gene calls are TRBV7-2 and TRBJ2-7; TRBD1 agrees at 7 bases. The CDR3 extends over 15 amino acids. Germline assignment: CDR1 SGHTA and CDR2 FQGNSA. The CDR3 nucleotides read TGTGCCAGCAGCCTAGCCGGGACAGAAAAGGGCGAGCAGTACTTC. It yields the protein CASSLAGTEKGEQYF.

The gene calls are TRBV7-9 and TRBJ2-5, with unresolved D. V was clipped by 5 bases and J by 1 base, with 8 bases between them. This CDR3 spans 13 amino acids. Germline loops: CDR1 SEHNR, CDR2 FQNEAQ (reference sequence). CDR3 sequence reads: CASSTAVQETQYF. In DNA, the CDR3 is TGTGCCAGCAGCACCGCCGTCCAAGAGACCCAGTACTTC.

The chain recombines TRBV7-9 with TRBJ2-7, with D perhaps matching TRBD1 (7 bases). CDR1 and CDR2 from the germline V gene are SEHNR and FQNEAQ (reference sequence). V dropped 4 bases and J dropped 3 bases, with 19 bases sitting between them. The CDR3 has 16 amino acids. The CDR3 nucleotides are TGTGCCAGCAGCTCCACCCTGCAGGGGGGAAACTACGAGCAGTACTTC. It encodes CASSSTLQGGNYEQYF.

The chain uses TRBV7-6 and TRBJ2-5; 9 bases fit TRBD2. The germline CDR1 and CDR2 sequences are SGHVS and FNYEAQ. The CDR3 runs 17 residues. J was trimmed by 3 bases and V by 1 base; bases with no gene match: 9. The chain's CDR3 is CASSLGVSGGPEETQYF. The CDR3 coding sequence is TGTGCCAGCAGCTTAGGGGTTAGCGGGGGCCCAGAAGAGACCCAGTACTTC.

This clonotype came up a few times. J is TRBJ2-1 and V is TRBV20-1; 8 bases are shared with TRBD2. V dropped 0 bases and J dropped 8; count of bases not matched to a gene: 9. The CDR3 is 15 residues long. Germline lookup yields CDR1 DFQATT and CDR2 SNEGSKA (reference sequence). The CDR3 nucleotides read TGCAGTGCTAGAGATACGGGAGGGCCACCCGATGAGCAGTTCTTC. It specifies CSARDTGGPPDEQFF.

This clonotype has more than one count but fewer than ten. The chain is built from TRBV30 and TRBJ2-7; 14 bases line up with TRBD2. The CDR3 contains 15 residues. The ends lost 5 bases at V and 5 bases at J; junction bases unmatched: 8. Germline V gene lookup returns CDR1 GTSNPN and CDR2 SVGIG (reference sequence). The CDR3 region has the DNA TGTGCCTGGGGGACTAGCGGGAGAGGCTTCCACGAGCAGTACTTC. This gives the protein CAWGTSGRGFHEQYF.